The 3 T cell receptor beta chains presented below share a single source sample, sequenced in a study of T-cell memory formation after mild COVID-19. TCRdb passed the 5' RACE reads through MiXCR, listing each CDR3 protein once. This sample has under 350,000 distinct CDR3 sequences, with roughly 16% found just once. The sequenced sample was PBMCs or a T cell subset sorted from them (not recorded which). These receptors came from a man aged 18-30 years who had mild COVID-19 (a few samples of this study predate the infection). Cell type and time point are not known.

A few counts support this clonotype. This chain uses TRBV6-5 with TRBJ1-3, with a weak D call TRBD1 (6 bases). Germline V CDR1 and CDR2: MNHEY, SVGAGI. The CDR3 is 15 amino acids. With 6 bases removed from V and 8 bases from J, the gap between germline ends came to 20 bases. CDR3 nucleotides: TGTGCCAGCAGCCCAAGTTGGGGGGCCGGGCACACCATATATTTT. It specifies CASSPSWGAGHTIYF.

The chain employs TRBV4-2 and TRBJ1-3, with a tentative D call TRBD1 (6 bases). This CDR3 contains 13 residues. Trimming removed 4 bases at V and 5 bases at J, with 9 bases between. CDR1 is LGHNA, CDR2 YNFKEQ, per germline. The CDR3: CASSPRDRNTIYF. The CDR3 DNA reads TGTGCCAGCAGCCCCCGGGACAGAAACACCATATATTTT.

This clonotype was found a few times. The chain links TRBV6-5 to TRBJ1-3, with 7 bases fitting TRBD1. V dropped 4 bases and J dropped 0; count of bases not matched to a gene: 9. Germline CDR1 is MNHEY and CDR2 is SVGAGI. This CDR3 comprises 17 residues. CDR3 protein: CASSSYTGVTSGNTIYF. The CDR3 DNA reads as TGTGCCAGCAGTTCCTATACAGGGGTGACCTCTGGAAACACCATATATTTT.